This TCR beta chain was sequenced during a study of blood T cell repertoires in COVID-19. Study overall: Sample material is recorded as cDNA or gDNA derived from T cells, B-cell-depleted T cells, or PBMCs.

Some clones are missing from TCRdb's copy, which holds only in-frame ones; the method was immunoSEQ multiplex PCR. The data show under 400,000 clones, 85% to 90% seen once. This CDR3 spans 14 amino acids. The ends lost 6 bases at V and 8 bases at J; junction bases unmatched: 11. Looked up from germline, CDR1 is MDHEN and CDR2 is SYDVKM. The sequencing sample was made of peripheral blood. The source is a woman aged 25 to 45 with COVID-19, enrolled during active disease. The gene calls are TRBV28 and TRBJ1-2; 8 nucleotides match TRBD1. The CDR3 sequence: CASRNRGVRGGYTF. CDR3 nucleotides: TGTGCCAGCAGAAACAGGGGGGTCCGGGGAGGCTACACCTTC.